The 22 T cell receptor beta chains below were found in one sample sequenced in a study of CXCR3-negative and CXCR3-positive naive CD8 T cells. The method, 5' RACE with UMI labels, was used to prepare the TRB cDNA libraries. From the 5' RACE reads, TCRdb lists one entry per CDR3 protein and no DNA. The sample holds about 6,000 distinct CDR3 sequences. The material sequenced was naive CXCR3- CD8+ T cells from blood. Subset specified: CD45RO-CCR7+CD27+CD95- naive CD8+ T cells lacking CXCR3 (TNR3-). These receptor sequences come from a human donor in good health. Some clones in this sample may be carry-over from other donors' samples.

Its frequency marks this clonotype as medium-sized. J is TRBJ2-7 and V is TRBV7-9; TCRdb names TRBD1, which stays unverified in the absence of DNA. Germline values: CDR1 SEHNR, CDR2 FQNEAQ (reference sequence). CDR3 length: 17 residues. CDR3 region: CASSPQGGAGPSYEQYF.

The chain has TRBV21-1 and TRBJ2-3; TCRdb calls TRBD1, which cannot be checked without DNA. TRBV21-1 counts as a pseudogene. The CDR3 extends over 17 amino acids. CDR3 residues: CASRTGPNPALADTQYF.

This clonotype is identified as medium-sized from frequency. This chain joins TRBV12-3 or TRBV12-4 and TRBJ2-1. This CDR3 is built from 12 residues. CDR3 loop: CASSLSRIEQFF.

The chain joins TRBV2 to TRBJ2-7; TCRdb returns TRBD1, unconfirmable since there is no DNA. The CDR3 runs 14 residues. Germline-derived CDR1 and CDR2 are SNHLY and FYNNEI. The CDR3 loop reads CASSRTGGSYEQYF. The full variable domain, in which reference TRBV2 and TRBJ2-7 provide the parts outside the CDR3, is EPEVTQTPSHQVTQMGQEVILRCVPISNHLYFYWYRQILGQKVEFLVSFYNNEISEKSEIFDDQFSVERPDGSNFTLKIRSTKLEDSAMYFCASSRTGGSYEQYFGPGTRLTVT.

This chain joins TRBV21-1 and TRBJ1-5. TRBV21-1 is labeled a pseudogene. This CDR3 has 20 residues. The CDR3 is CASSLLWDRRPTYSNQPQHF.

The rearrangement uses TRBV11-3 and TRBJ2-1; there is no DNA to check the TCRdb D call of TRBD2. Germline V gives CDR1 SGHNT, CDR2 YENEEA. This CDR3 has 15 residues. The CDR3 sequence is CASSLRDLAHREQFF.

According to its frequency, this clonotype is medium-sized. The V gene is TRBV4-2, the J gene TRBJ1-1. From germline, CDR1 is LGHNA and CDR2 YNFKEQ. The CDR3 contains 15 residues. This CDR3 reads CASSQEGNMNTEAFF.

The chain couples TRBV29-1 to TRBJ2-7; TCRdb outputs TRBD1, but without DNA this stays unchecked. This CDR3 region has 14 residues. Germline CDR1 reads SQVTM; CDR2 reads ANQGSEA. This CDR3 reads CSVEVDSLIHEQYF.

The chain couples TRBV5-1 to TRBJ2-3; no DNA is available, so the TRBD1 call from TCRdb remains unchecked. Germline V gives CDR1 SGHRS, CDR2 YFSETQ. The CDR3 totals 14 residues. CDR3 sequence: CASSYPEGADTQYF. The full variable domain, rest sourced from reference TRBV5-1 and TRBJ2-3, is KAGVTQTPRYLIKTRGQQVTLSCSPISGHRSVSWYQQTPGQGLQFLFEYFSETQRNKGNFPGRFSGRQFSNSRSEMNVSTLELGDSALYLCASSYPEGADTQYFGPGTRLTVL.

The chain couples TRBV7-9 to TRBJ2-3; TCRdb designates TRBD2, a call that cannot be tested without DNA. The CDR3 is made up of 17 amino acids. Per the germline V gene, CDR1 is SEHNR and CDR2 is FQNEAQ (reference sequence). The CDR3 spells CASSPHLAGGPTDTQYF.

The J gene is TRBJ2-7, the V gene TRBV21-1; the TRBD1 assignment by TCRdb is unverifiable without DNA. TRBV21-1 is a pseudogene. This CDR3 comprises 14 residues. The CDR3 region is CASSNGTGSYEQYF.

This chain joins TRBV3-1 and TRBJ2-1. The CDR3 runs to 17 residues. Germline CDR1 and CDR2: LGHDT and YNNKEL (reference sequence). The chain's CDR3 is CASSPQTNPISYNEQFF.

This clonotype is called medium-sized (0.01 to 0.1%) based on its frequency. V and J are TRBV29-1 and TRBJ2-1; the TRBD1 assignment by TCRdb is unverifiable without DNA. This CDR3 is built from 13 residues. Germline loops: CDR1 SQVTM, CDR2 ANQGSEA. This chain's CDR3 is CSVPGDSYNEQFF.

Considering frequency, this clonotype is medium-sized. The chain is built from TRBV4-2 and TRBJ2-7; absent DNA, TCRdb's TRBD1 call cannot be checked. Germline assignment: CDR1 LGHNA and CDR2 YNFKEQ. The CDR3 is made up of 14 amino acids. CDR3 amino acids: CASSQGDGTYEQYF.

Its frequency marks this clonotype as medium-sized (0.01 to 0.1%). The genes are TRBV7-9 and TRBJ2-3; with no DNA, the TCRdb D assignment of TRBD1 cannot be verified. CDR3 size: 15 residues. The germline gives CDR1 SEHNR, CDR2 FQNEAQ (reference sequence). CDR3 in amino acids: CASSLKGDSTDTQYF.

This clonotype registers medium-sized by frequency. This chain connects TRBV12-3 or TRBV12-4 to TRBJ1-5; lacking DNA, the TRBD1 call made by TCRdb goes unchecked. There are 13 residues in the CDR3. This CDR3 is CASSLTGNQPQHF.

The chain carries TRBV6-2 or TRBV6-3 and TRBJ2-1. The CDR3 length is 12 residues. Germline lookup yields CDR1 MNHEY and CDR2 SVGEGT. The CDR3 spells CASSYMINEQFF.

V gene TRBV12-3 or TRBV12-4 combines with J gene TRBJ2-7; TCRdb names TRBD1, which stays unverified in the absence of DNA. This CDR3 region has 13 residues. CDR3: CASKGGQSYEQYF.

V gene TRBV2 combines with J gene TRBJ2-7. CDR3 length: 15 amino acids. Germline V gene lookup returns CDR1 SNHLY and CDR2 FYNNEI. The CDR3 sequence is CASSAIVREVYEQYF.

The chain has TRBV25-1 and TRBJ1-1. Germline values: CDR1 MGHDK, CDR2 SYGVNS. The CDR3 consists of 12 residues. This CDR3 is CASSDRYTEAFF.

The V and J genes are TRBV9 and TRBJ1-3. Per germline, CDR1 SGDLS and CDR2 YYNGEE. The CDR3 has 14 residues. The CDR3 protein is CASSGLSSGNTIYF. Full variable domain (outside the CDR3, taken from reference TRBV9 and TRBJ1-3): DSGVTQTPKHLITATGQRVTLRCSPRSGDLSVYWYQQSLDQGLQFLIQYYNGEERAKGNILERFSAQQFPDLHSELNLSSLELGDSALYFCASSGLSSGNTIYFGEGSWLTVV.

This clonotype is deemed medium-sized by its frequency. V and J are TRBV6-4 and TRBJ2-3; the TRBD2 assignment by TCRdb is unverifiable without DNA. The CDR3 length is 14 residues. From germline, CDR1 is MRHNA and CDR2 SNTAGT. The CDR3 is CASSLDSGGDTQYF.